The 8 T cell receptor beta chains given below trace back to one sample, sequenced in a study of T cell responses to AZD1222 COVID-19 vaccine. Generated by immunoSEQ multiplex PCR, the TCRdb table keeps only in-frame clones and is missing some. Of 140,000 to 150,000 clones in the sample, roughly 92% were seen once. The sample consisted of peripheral blood, taken on day 0 of AZD1222 vaccination. These TCRs come from an adult in good health.

The genes are TRBV6-5 and TRBJ1-6; D ambiguous. V lost 5 bases to trimming and J lost 3 bases, with 8 bases between them. Germline loops: CDR1 MNHEY, CDR2 SVGAGI. The CDR3 extends over 14 amino acids. The DNA for the CDR3 is TGTGCCAGCAGTCCAGGCCACTATAATTCACCCCTCCACTTT. It specifies CASSPGHYNSPLHF.

The chain couples TRBV11-2 to TRBJ2-2; 12 bases agree with TRBD1. The germline V gene has CDR1 SGHAT and CDR2 FQNNGV. This CDR3 contains 17 residues. J was trimmed by 4 bases and V by 2 bases; bases with no gene match: 5. CDR3 residues: CASSLLRGQGATGELFF. CDR3 DNA sequence: TGTGCCAGCAGCTTACTCCGGGGACAGGGGGCCACCGGGGAGCTGTTTTTT.

This chain uses TRBV13 with TRBJ1-3, with 7 bases that match TRBD1. The CDR3 is made up of 14 amino acids. V lost 5 bases to trimming and J lost 1 base; unmatched junction nucleotides: 2. Germline V gene data show CDR1 as PRHDT and CDR2 as FYEKMQ (reference sequence). CDR3: CASSPGQSGNTIYF. The CDR3 DNA is TGTGCCAGCAGCCCGGGACAGTCTGGAAACACCATATATTTT.

The V and J genes are TRBV4-1 and TRBJ1-2; D might be TRBD1 (6 bases). V dropped 4 bases and J dropped 0 bases, with 15 bases sitting between them. Germline assignment: CDR1 MGHRA and CDR2 YSYEKL. This CDR3 is built from 16 residues. The CDR3: CASSPGKGGTNYGYTF. The CDR3 DNA sequence: TGCGCCAGCAGCCCGGGGAAAGGGGGGACTAACTATGGCTACACCTTC.

V gene TRBV27 combines with J gene TRBJ2-3; TRBD1 agrees at 10 bases. V dropped 5 bases and J dropped 7; count of bases not matched to a gene: 9. CDR1 and CDR2 (germline): MNHEY, SMNVEV (reference sequence). The CDR3 covers 15 residues. CDR3 sequence: CASSPGQGRGHTQYF. The CDR3 nucleotides are TGTGCCAGCAGTCCGGGACAGGGGCGCGGGCATACGCAGTATTTT.

This clone was observed a single time. The chain links TRBV30 to TRBJ1-5; tentative D call: TRBD1 (6 bases). This CDR3 comprises 18 residues. V lost 0 bases and J lost 0, with 18 bases in between. Germline CDR1 GTSNPN, CDR2 SVGIG (reference sequence). This chain's CDR3 is CAWSVPWGRGYSNQPQHF. DNA for the CDR3: TGTGCCTGGAGTGTACCTTGGGGCAGGGGTTATAGCAATCAGCCCCAGCATTTT.

The rearrangement uses TRBV27 and TRBJ2-7; D unclear. The CDR3 loop spans 14 amino acids. The germline V gene has CDR1 MNHEY and CDR2 SMNVEV (reference sequence). V shed 8 bases and J shed 8 bases, with 22 bases lying between them. CDR3 nucleotides: TGTGCCAGCTCGGGCCGGTCTCCGCCTACGAAGCAGTACTTC. It is translated as CASSGRSPPTKQYF.

V and J are TRBV12-3 or TRBV12-4 and TRBJ1-1, with D hard to call. The CDR3 has 12 amino acids. V was trimmed by 4 bases and J by 8 bases, leaving 11 bases between them. Here the CDR3 DNA reads TGTGCCAGCAGTTCTCCCCTAGGGGAAGCTTTCTTT. Translating it yields CASSSPLGEAFF.